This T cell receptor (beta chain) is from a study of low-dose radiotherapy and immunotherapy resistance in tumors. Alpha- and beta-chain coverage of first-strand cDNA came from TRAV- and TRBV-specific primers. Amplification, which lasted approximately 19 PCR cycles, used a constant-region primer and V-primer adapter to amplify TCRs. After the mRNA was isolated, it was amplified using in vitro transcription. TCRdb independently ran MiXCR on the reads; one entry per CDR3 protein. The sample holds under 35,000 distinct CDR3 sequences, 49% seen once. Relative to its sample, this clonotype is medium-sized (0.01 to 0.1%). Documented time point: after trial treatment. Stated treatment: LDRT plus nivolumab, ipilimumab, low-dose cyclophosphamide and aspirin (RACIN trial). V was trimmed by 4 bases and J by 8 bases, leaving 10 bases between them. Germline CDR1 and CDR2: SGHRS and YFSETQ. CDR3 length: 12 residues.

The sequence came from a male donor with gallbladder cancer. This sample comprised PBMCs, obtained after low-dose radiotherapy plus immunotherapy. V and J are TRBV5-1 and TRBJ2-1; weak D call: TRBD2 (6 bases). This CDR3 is CASSVGGDEQFF. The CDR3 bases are TGCGCCAGCAGCGTGGGAGGTGATGAGCAGTTCTTC.